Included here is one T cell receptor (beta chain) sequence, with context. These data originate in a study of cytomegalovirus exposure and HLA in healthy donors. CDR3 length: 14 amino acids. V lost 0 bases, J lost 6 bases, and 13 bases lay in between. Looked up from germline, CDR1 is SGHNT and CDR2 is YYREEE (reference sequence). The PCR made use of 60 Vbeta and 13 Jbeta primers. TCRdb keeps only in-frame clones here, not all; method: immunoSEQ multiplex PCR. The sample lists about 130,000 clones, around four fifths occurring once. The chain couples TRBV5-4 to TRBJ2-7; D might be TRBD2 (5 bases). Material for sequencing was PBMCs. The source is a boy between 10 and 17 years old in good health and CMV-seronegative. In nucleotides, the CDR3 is TGTGCCAGCAGCTTGGATCGGGGTAGGACCGAGCAGTACTTC. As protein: CASSLDRGRTEQYF. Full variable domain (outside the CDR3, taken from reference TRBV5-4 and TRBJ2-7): ETGVTQSPTHLIKTRGQQVTLRCSSQSGHNTVSWYQQALGQGPQFIFQYYREEENGRGNFPPRFSGLQFPNYSSELNVNALELDDSALYLCASSLDRGRTEQYFGPGTRLTVT.